This T cell receptor beta chain was captured in a study of shared clonotypes between healthy human individuals. Study-level points and caveats: The sampled material consisted only of blood, and tissue repertoires are likely to differ.

Of note for this clone: As yet, its antigen is unknown.

Sorted-subset replicate PCRs used around 200 ng of genomic DNA. This amount corresponded to tens of thousands of T cell genomes. In the original processing: As immunoSEQ supplied junction-only sequences (without quality scores), filtering differed. Assay used: immunoSEQ multiplex PCR; TCRdb lists only in-frame clones, some missing. That table gives V, J and clone size, and the DNA gave D and trimming. The top ten clones hold approximately 1.8% of a sample with about 700,000 clones, about 74% of them seen once. The CDR3 contains 14 residues. Germline CDR1 SGHRS, CDR2 YFSETQ. V lost 1 base and J 2 bases, leaving 7 bases between the germline ends.

This sequence was found in a woman between 25 and 40 years old in good health. What was sequenced was memory CD4+ T cells sorted from blood. Subset indicated: CD45RA-negative fraction. This chain links TRBV5-1 with TRBJ1-5; D uncertain. CDR3 loop: CASSLTPGNQPQHF. In nucleotides, the CDR3 is TGCGCCAGCAGCTTGACCCCAGGCAATCAGCCCCAGCATTTT.